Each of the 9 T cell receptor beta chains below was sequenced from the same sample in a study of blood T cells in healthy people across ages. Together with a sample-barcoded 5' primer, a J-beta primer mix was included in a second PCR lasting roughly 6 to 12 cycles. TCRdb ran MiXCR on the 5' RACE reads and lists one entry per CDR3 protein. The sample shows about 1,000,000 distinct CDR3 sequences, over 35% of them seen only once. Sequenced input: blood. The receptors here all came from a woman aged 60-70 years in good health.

The CDR3 coding sequence is TGTGCCAGCAGCTTCCAAGGGACCCATACTCAAAACATTCAGTACTTC. As protein: CASSFQGTHTQNIQYF. This chain uses TRBV7-2 with TRBJ2-4; the D call may be TRBD1 or TRBD2 (5 bases each). The length of the CDR3 is 16 residues. Trimming took 3 bases from V and 5 from J, leaving 17 bases between them. Germline V gene sequence: CDR1 SGHTA, CDR2 FQGNSA.

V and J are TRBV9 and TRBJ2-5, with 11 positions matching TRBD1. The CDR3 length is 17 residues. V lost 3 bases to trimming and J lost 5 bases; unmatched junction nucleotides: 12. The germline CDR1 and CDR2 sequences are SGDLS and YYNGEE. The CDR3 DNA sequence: TGTGCCAGCAGCGGGGGGACAGGGGGGTCATTCCGGGAGACCCAGTACTTC. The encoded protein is CASSGGTGGSFRETQYF.

CDR3 protein: CSVVGSDFYEQYF. CDR3 DNA sequence: TGCAGCGTTGTGGGCAGTGACTTCTACGAGCAGTACTTC. V and J are TRBV29-1 and TRBJ2-7, with D uncertain. The germline gives CDR1 SQVTM, CDR2 ANQGSEA. V was trimmed by 4 bases and J by 3 bases, leaving 13 bases between them. This CDR3 has 13 amino acids.

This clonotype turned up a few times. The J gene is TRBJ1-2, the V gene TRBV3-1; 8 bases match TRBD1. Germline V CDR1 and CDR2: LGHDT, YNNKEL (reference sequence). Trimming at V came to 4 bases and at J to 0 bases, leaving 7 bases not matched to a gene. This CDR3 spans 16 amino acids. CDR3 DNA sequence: TGTGCCAGCAGCCGACGACAGGGGCCTTCTAACTATGGCTACACCTTC. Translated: CASSRRQGPSNYGYTF.

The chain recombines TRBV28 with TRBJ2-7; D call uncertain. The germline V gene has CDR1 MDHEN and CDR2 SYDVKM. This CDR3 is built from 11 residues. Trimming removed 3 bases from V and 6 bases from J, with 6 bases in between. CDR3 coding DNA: TGTGCCAGCAGTTTCAAATCCGAGCAGTACTTC. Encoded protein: CASSFKSEQYF.

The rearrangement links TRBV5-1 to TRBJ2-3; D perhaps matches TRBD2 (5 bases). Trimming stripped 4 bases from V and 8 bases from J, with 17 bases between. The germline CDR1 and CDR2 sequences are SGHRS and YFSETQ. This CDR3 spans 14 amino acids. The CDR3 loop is CASSPPVEGSTQYF. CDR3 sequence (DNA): TGCGCCAGCAGCCCCCCGGTCGAGGGCAGTACGCAGTATTTT.

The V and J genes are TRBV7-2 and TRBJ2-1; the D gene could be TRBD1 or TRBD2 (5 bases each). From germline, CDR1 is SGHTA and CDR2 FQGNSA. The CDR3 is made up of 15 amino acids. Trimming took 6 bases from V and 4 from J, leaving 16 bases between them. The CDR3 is CASRPGTVGYNEQFF. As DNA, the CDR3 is TGTGCCAGCAGGCCCGGGACGGTGGGATACAATGAGCAGTTCTTC.

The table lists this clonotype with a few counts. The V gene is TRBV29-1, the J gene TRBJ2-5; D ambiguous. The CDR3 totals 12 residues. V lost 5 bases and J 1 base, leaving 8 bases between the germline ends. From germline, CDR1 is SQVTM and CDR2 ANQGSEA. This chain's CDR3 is CSVRALQETQYF. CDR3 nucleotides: TGCAGCGTTCGTGCCCTCCAAGAGACCCAGTACTTC.

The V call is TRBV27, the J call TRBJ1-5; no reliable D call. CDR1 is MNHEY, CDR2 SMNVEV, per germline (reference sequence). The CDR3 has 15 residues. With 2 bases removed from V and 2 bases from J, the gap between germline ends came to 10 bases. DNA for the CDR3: TGTGCCAGCAGTTTAATAGGGCAGGGCAATCAGCCCCAGCATTTT. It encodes CASSLIGQGNQPQHF.